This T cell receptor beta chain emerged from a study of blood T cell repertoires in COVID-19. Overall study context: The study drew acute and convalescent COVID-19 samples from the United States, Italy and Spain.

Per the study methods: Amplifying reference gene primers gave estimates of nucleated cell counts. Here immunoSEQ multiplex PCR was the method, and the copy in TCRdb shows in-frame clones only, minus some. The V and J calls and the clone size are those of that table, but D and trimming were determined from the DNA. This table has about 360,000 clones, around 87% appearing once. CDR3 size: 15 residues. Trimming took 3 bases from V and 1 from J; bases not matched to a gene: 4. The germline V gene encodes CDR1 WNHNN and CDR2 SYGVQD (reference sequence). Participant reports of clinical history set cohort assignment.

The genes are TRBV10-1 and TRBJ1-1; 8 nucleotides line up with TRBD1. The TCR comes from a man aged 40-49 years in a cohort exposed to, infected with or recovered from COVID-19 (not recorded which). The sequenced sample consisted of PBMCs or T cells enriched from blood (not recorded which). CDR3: CASSDPGTGNTEAFF. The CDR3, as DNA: TGCGCCAGCAGTGATCCCGGGACAGGGAACACTGAAGCTTTCTTT.